The 8 T cell receptor beta chains below all came from one sample that was sequenced in a study of shared clonotypes between healthy human individuals. Positively selected for CCR7, the CD45RO-negative cells used as naive CD8 cells excluded terminally differentiated effector memory CD45RA+ cells. Produced via immunoSEQ multiplex PCR; TCRdb's table is partial and in-frame only. The sample lists 2 million or so clones, over 85% occurring once. Specimen: naive CD8+ T cells sorted from blood. All receptors come from a young man in good health.

About this clone itself: Different DNA sequences within this sample yield the same CDR3. The CDR3 spells CSVEGAGYGYTF. The CDR3 DNA is TGCAGCGTTGAAGGGGCGGGCTATGGCTACACCTTC. This chain links TRBV29-1 with TRBJ1-2, with no clear D. V was pared by 1 base and J by 4 bases, with 7 bases between. This CDR3 has 12 amino acids. CDR1 is SQVTM, CDR2 ANQGSEA, per germline.

The chain carries TRBV19 and TRBJ2-1; D is unclear. The CDR3 sequence is 10 residues long. Between the trimmed V and J ends, which lost 5 bases and 13 bases, there was a span of 9 bases. CDR1 and CDR2 (germline): LNHDA, SQIVND (reference sequence). The CDR3 bases are TGTGCCAGTAGTGGCGCGAGACAGTTCTTC. This encodes CASSGARQFF.

This chain connects TRBV29-1 to TRBJ1-2; 9 positions agree with TRBD1. The CDR3 sequence is 15 residues long. J gave up 4 bases and V 7 bases, and 13 bases lay outside the gene matches. Germline values: CDR1 SQVTM, CDR2 ANQGSEA. CDR3: CSATTGTGFGYGYTF. CDR3 DNA: TGCAGCGCGACCACCGGGACAGGGTTTGGCTATGGCTACACCTTC.

J is TRBJ1-1 and V is TRBV6-6; D possibly corresponds to TRBD1 (5 bases). Germline V gene lookup returns CDR1 MNHNY and CDR2 SVGAGI (reference sequence). The germline V and J ends were trimmed by 5 bases and 1 base, with 8 bases remaining between them. The CDR3 runs 13 residues. The CDR3 protein is CASSITGNTEAFF. CDR3 in DNA: TGTGCCAGCAGTATAACAGGGAACACTGAAGCTTTCTTT.

This chain links TRBV4-3 with TRBJ2-1; D not certain. The V gene's germline CDR1 is LGHNA and CDR2 YSLEER. V lost 0 bases and J 8 bases, leaving 11 bases between the germline ends. The CDR3 length is 14 residues. CDR3 sequence (DNA): TGCGCCAGCAGCCAAGATACGCCGCTGGATGAGCAGTTCTTC. This codes for CASSQDTPLDEQFF.

This clone has more than one count but fewer than ten. V gene TRBV15 combines with J gene TRBJ1-2; D gene ambiguous. V dropped 5 bases and J dropped 8 bases, with 12 bases sitting between them. The CDR3 is 12 amino acids. Germline-derived CDR1 and CDR2 are LNHNV and YYDKDF (reference sequence). This CDR3 is CATSVGWEGYTF. The CDR3 DNA reads TGTGCCACCAGCGTAGGGTGGGAGGGCTACACCTTC.

This rearrangement joins TRBV18 to TRBJ2-1; D is ambiguous. Between the trimmed V and J ends, which lost 0 bases and 6 bases, there was a span of 3 bases. Germline assignment: CDR1 KGHSH and CDR2 LQKENI. This CDR3 is built from 12 residues. DNA of the CDR3: TGTGCCAGCTCACCACCGACCAATGAGCAGTTCTTC. It encodes CASSPPTNEQFF.

Here the CDR3 reads CASSPPRSLMADTQYF. As DNA, the CDR3 is TGTGCCAGTAGTCCCCCCCGGAGTTTGATGGCAGATACGCAGTATTTT. The J gene is TRBJ2-3, the V gene TRBV19; D is uncertain. The ends were cut back, 5 bases at V and 4 bases at J, with 19 bases in the middle. Germline V gives CDR1 LNHDA, CDR2 SQIVND (reference sequence). The CDR3 consists of 16 residues.